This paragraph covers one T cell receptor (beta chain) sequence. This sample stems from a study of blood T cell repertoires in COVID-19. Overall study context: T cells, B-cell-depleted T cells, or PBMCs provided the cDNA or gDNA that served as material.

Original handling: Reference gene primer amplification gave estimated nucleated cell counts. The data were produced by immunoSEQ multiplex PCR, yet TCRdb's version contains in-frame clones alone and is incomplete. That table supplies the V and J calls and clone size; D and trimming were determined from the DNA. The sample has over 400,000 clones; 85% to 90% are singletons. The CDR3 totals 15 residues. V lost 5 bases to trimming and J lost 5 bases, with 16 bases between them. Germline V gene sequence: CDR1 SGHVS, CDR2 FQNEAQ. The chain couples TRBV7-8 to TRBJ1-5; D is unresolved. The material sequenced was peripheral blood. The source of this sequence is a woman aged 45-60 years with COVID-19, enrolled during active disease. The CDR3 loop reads CASSLQPVPDQPQHF. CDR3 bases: TGTGCCAGCAGCCTACAGCCTGTTCCGGATCAGCCCCAGCATTTT.